Listed here are 5 T cell receptor beta chains from one sample, sequenced in a study of T cells after yellow fever vaccination (dated by TCRdb to about 2019). Receptor amplification or capture employed 5' RACE. The sample was run on an Illumina NovaSeq 6000. Using fastp trimming at Q25 and MiXCR clonotype assembly, TCRdb reanalyzed the public sequencing data and kept in-frame beta chains. Here each entry gathers all rows of one CDR3 protein and keeps the most common genes and DNA. In this sample the table shows hundreds of thousands of distinct CDR3 sequences, approximately 10% of which occur a single time. About 3.7% of the sample is in the top ten clones. What the treatment or condition label conveys for this sample: live attenuated yellow fever vaccine strain. The sample consisted of CD4+ T cells sorted from PBMCs, taken 5 days after the yellow fever booster vaccination. The receptor set was obtained from a young man who received the YFV17D yellow fever vaccine.

This clonotype was detected ten times or more. This sequence joins TRBV11-2 and TRBJ2-5, with TRBD2 matching 13 bases. Looked up from germline, CDR1 is SGHAT and CDR2 is FQNNGV. Trimming cost V 4 bases and J 2 bases; bases outside gene matches: 7. The CDR3 runs 17 residues. CDR3 in DNA: TGTGCCAGCAGCTCGGGTGGGACTAGCGGGGTTCAAGAGACCCAGTACTTC. Protein product: CASSSGGTSGVQETQYF. Filled out from reference TRBV11-2 and TRBJ2-5, the complete variable domain reads EAGVAQSPRYKIIEKRQSVAFWCNPISGHATLYWYQQILGQGPKLLIQFQNNGVVDDSQLPKDRFSAERLKGVDSTLKIQPAKLEDSAVYLCASSSGGTSGVQETQYFGPGTRLLVL.

V is TRBV4-3 and J is TRBJ2-5; no reliable D call. The V gene lost 4 bases and the J gene lost 3 bases, with 12 bases spanning the gap. The germline CDR1 and CDR2 sequences are LGHNA and YSLEER. CDR3 size: 14 residues. This chain's CDR3 is CASSRWIDEETQYF. CDR3 in DNA: TGCGCCAGCAGCCGATGGATTGACGAAGAGACCCAGTACTTC.

This clonotype was detected many times. The rearrangement joins TRBV7-6 to TRBJ2-7; tentatively, D is TRBD1 or TRBD2 (5 bases each). This CDR3 has 15 amino acids. CDR1 SGHVS and CDR2 FNYEAQ come from the germline V gene. Trimming removed 5 bases at V and 3 bases at J, with 17 bases between. CDR3 sequence reads: CASSLEPGPLYEQYF. DNA for the CDR3: TGTGCCAGCAGCCTCGAGCCGGGACCCCTCTACGAGCAGTACTTC.

The sample holds a few counts of this clonotype. The chain uses TRBV6-5 and TRBJ2-5; 11 positions match TRBD1. Losses at the gene ends were 7 bases for V and 5 bases for J; bases not matched to a gene: 9. This CDR3 has 15 amino acids. The germline CDR1 and CDR2 sequences are MNHEY and SVGAGI. The CDR3 loop is CASTTGQGVWETQYF. The CDR3 DNA is TGTGCCAGCACGACGGGACAGGGGGTCTGGGAGACCCAGTACTTC.

The rearrangement joins TRBV15 to TRBJ2-1; D is possibly TRBD1 or TRBD2 (5 bases each). Per the germline V gene, CDR1 is LNHNV and CDR2 is YYDKDF (reference sequence). Deletions cut 9 bases from V and 2 bases from J, with 11 bases between. The CDR3 has 13 residues. CDR3 sequence (DNA): TGTGCCACTTCAAGGGACCCCTACAATGAGCAGTTCTTC. It is translated as CATSRDPYNEQFF.